The text below deals with one T cell receptor (beta chain). Germline loops: CDR1 SGHNT, CDR2 YYREEE (reference sequence). J lost 4 bases, V lost 4 bases, and 14 bases had no gene match. CDR3 length: 17 amino acids. The data derive from a study of OX40 agonist ivuxolimab in advanced cancers. Profiled with immunoSEQ multiplex PCR; TCRdb holds only in-frame clones, not every one. The table has tens of thousands of clones, roughly 84% seen once. This rearrangement joins TRBV5-4 to TRBJ1-2; 9 positions match TRBD1. Sequencing was performed on CD4+ or CD8+ T cells sorted from blood, taken in a trial of the OX40 agonist ivuxolimab. This sequence originates from an adult with an advanced solid tumor such as melanoma, head and neck, liver or kidney cancer. The CDR3 region is CASSPRDRVYSSYGYTF. CDR3 in DNA: TGTGCCAGCAGCCCCCGGGACAGGGTTTATTCATCCTATGGCTACACCTTC.